This entry lists 24 T cell receptor beta chains sequenced from one sample in a study of T cell responses to AZD1222 COVID-19 vaccine. Assay: immunoSEQ multiplex PCR; the TCRdb copy retains only in-frame clones and omits some. The profile shows 89,000 or so clones, 80% to 90% of them singletons. Here the sequenced sample was peripheral blood, taken on day 0 of AZD1222 vaccination. Source of these receptors: an adult in good health.

The genes are TRBV25-1 and TRBJ1-2, with D possibly TRBD1 on 5 matching bases. Trimming stripped 2 bases from V and 4 bases from J, with 11 bases between. This CDR3 is built from 14 residues. Germline CDR1 reads MGHDK; CDR2 reads SYGVNS. The CDR3 DNA sequence: TGTGCCAGCAGTGAAGGAGGGGTCGGCTATGGCTACACCTTC. Residues: CASSEGGVGYGYTF.

This sequence joins TRBV7-3 and TRBJ2-5; 9 bases are a match to TRBD1. The V and J ends lost 1 base and 4 bases, in that order; junction bases with no gene match: 4. The CDR3 contains 15 residues. Germline-derived CDR1 and CDR2 are SGHTA and FQGTGA. CDR3 region: CASSLRGTGTETQYF. The DNA for the CDR3 is TGTGCCAGCAGCTTAAGAGGGACAGGGACAGAGACCCAGTACTTC.

The rearrangement links TRBV7-9 to TRBJ2-7; 8 bases align to TRBD1. CDR3 length: 14 residues. Germline assignment: CDR1 SEHNR and CDR2 FQNEAQ (reference sequence). The V segment lost 6 bases and the J segment 2 bases; nucleotides outside the gene matches: 6. CDR3 loop: CASSDRGLAYEQYF. CDR3 in DNA: TGTGCCAGCAGTGACAGGGGTCTCGCCTACGAGCAGTACTTC.

This rearrangement joins TRBV30 to TRBJ2-5; maybe TRBD2 (5 bases). Germline CDR1 is GTSNPN and CDR2 is SVGIG (reference sequence). Trimming took 3 bases from V and 1 from J, leaving 15 bases between them. This CDR3 region has 15 residues. This chain's CDR3 is CAWRTSPAAQETQYF. The CDR3 DNA reads TGTGCCTGGAGGACGAGTCCAGCGGCCCAAGAGACCCAGTACTTC.

The V gene is TRBV20-1, the J gene TRBJ2-5, with D possibly being TRBD1 or TRBD2 (5 bases each). Germline CDR1 and CDR2: DFQATT and SNEGSKA (reference sequence). The CDR3 length is 15 residues. Trimming cost V 3 bases and J 5 bases, with 19 bases left between them. The CDR3 reads CSASGTRDSWETQYF. CDR3 DNA: TGCAGTGCTAGTGGGACCCGAGACAGCTGGGAGACCCAGTACTTC.

This chain uses TRBV6-4 with TRBJ2-3, with TRBD2 identical over 9 bases. The CDR3 runs to 14 residues. Per germline, CDR1 MRHNA and CDR2 SNTAGT. Trimming at V came to 6 bases and at J to 1 base, leaving 2 bases not matched to a gene. DNA for the CDR3: TGTGCCAGCAGCCCTAGCGGGGGCACAGATACGCAGTATTTT. This translates into CASSPSGGTDTQYF.

The chain employs TRBV28 and TRBJ1-1; D gene uncertain. The V gene lost 6 bases and the J gene lost 2 bases, with 16 bases spanning the gap. Germline V gives CDR1 MDHEN, CDR2 SYDVKM. The CDR3 is made up of 15 amino acids. CDR3 sequence (DNA): TGTGCCAGCAGACCCCTCCTGGGGTACAACACTGAAGCTTTCTTT. Protein product: CASRPLLGYNTEAFF.

The V gene is TRBV9, the J gene TRBJ1-1; the D gene is possibly TRBD1 (5 bases). The CDR3 spans 15 residues. The V and J ends lost 4 bases and 2 bases respectively, with 15 bases between them. Germline V CDR1 and CDR2: SGDLS, YYNGEE. The chain's CDR3 is CASSRLGGTNTEAFF. DNA for the CDR3: TGTGCCAGCAGCCGACTTGGGGGGACTAACACTGAAGCTTTCTTT.

V gene TRBV5-1 combines with J gene TRBJ1-1; 8 nucleotides agree with TRBD1. The junction had 2 bases not matched to a gene; V was cut back by 0 bases and J by 1 base. There are 15 residues in the CDR3. From germline, CDR1 is SGHRS and CDR2 YFSETQ. CDR3 protein: CASSLGGTGNTEAFF. As DNA, the CDR3 is TGCGCCAGCAGCTTGGGGGGGACAGGGAACACTGAAGCTTTCTTT.

The chain links TRBV27 to TRBJ2-7; the match to TRBD1 covers 7 bases. V was clipped by 4 bases and J by 4 bases; unmatched bases: 10. The CDR3 covers 15 residues. Germline values: CDR1 MNHEY, CDR2 SMNVEV (reference sequence). CDR3 sequence: CASSSFRDRGYEQYF. The DNA of the CDR3 is TGTGCCAGCAGTTCTTTCCGGGACAGAGGTTACGAGCAGTACTTC.

The V call is TRBV10-3, the J call TRBJ2-2; D possibly corresponds to TRBD1 (6 bases). Germline assignment: CDR1 ENHRY and CDR2 SYGVKD. The CDR3 contains 14 residues. V lost 7 bases and J 0 bases, leaving 9 bases between the germline ends. CDR3 coding DNA: TGTGCCATCACCCAGGGGACGAACACCGGGGAGCTGTTTTTT. Its translation is CAITQGTNTGELFF.

J is TRBJ2-5 and V is TRBV11-2; D is perhaps TRBD1 (6 bases). The CDR3 runs 13 residues. Germline CDR1 and CDR2: SGHAT and FQNNGV. Trimming stripped 5 bases from V and 3 bases from J, with 10 bases between. The CDR3 here is CASSPRDKETQYF. In DNA form, the CDR3 reads TGTGCCAGCAGCCCCCGGGACAAAGAGACCCAGTACTTC.

CDR3 region: CASGPRLAGISTDTQYF. The CDR3 DNA reads TGTGCTAGTGGGCCTCGACTAGCGGGGATTAGCACAGATACGCAGTATTTT. The chain joins TRBV12-5 to TRBJ2-3, with 11 nucleotides matching TRBD2. The V segment lost 6 bases and the J segment 0 bases; nucleotides outside the gene matches: 8. Germline-derived CDR1 and CDR2 are LGHNT and FRNRAP. CDR3 size: 17 residues. Looking up the rest from reference TRBV12-5 and TRBJ2-3 gives the full variable domain: DARVTQTPRHKVTEMGQEVTMRCQPILGHNTVFWYRQTMMQGLELLAYFRNRAPLDDSGMPKDRFSAEMPDATLATLKIQPSEPRDSAVYFCASGPRLAGISTDTQYFGPGTRLTVL.

This chain joins TRBV5-6 and TRBJ1-5; D remains ambiguous. The germline V and J ends were trimmed by 3 bases and 2 bases, with 9 bases remaining between them. The germline V gene has CDR1 SGHDT and CDR2 YYEEEE. This CDR3 has 14 residues. Here the CDR3 reads CASSSEGRNQPQHF. The CDR3 bases are TGTGCCAGCAGCTCCGAGGGTCGCAATCAGCCCCAGCATTTT. The full variable domain, rest sourced from reference TRBV5-6 and TRBJ1-5, is DAGVTQSPTHLIKTRGQQVTLRCSPKSGHDTVSWYQQALGQGPQFIFQYYEEEERQRGNFPDRFSGHQFPNYSSELNVNALLLGDSALYLCASSSEGRNQPQHFGDGTRLSIL.

This rearrangement joins TRBV7-3 to TRBJ2-5, with a weak D call TRBD2 (6 bases). Germline assignment: CDR1 SGHTA and CDR2 FQGTGA. V was cut by 6 bases and J by 0 bases, with 14 bases left in between. This CDR3 has 15 residues. CDR3 coding DNA: TGTGCCAGCAGTCCTGGGGGGTCGTACCAAGAGACCCAGTACTTC. The encoded protein is CASSPGGSYQETQYF.

The chain couples TRBV2 to TRBJ2-1; a weak D match, TRBD2 (5 bases). V lost 9 bases and J 0 bases, leaving 18 bases between the germline ends. The CDR3 spans 16 residues. The germline V gene encodes CDR1 SNHLY and CDR2 FYNNEI. This chain's CDR3 is CARTMGSAGSYNEQFF. The DNA for the CDR3 is TGTGCCAGGACCATGGGGAGCGCCGGCTCCTACAATGAGCAGTTCTTC.

This clone has only a few counts. The V call is TRBV10-3, the J call TRBJ2-7; 10 bases are shared with TRBD1. This CDR3 contains 12 residues. Germline-derived CDR1 and CDR2 are ENHRY and SYGVKD. The V and J ends lost 7 bases and 6 bases, in that order; junction bases with no gene match: 3. CDR3 DNA: TGTGCCATCAAGGGACAGGGGTTCGAGCAGTACTTC. It is translated as CAIKGQGFEQYF.

This clone was recorded a few times. The genes are TRBV6-5 and TRBJ2-3; 10 nucleotides agree with TRBD2. V shed 10 bases and J 3 bases; nucleotides not matched to a gene: 10. In germline, CDR1 is MNHEY, CDR2 SVGAGI. CDR3 length: 15 amino acids. The CDR3 nucleotides are TGTGCCACCTCGGGACTAGCGAGAAGAACAGATACGCAGTATTTT. It codes for CATSGLARRTDTQYF.

This clone is a singleton in its sample. The J gene is TRBJ1-3, the V gene TRBV7-3, with unresolved D. The CDR3 loop spans 16 amino acids. Germline loops: CDR1 SGHTA, CDR2 FQGTGA. V dropped 1 base and J dropped 1 base, with 11 bases sitting between them. In nucleotides, the CDR3 is TGTGCCAGCAGCTTAAACTCCGTGGGGTCTGGAAACACCATATATTTT. This gives the protein CASSLNSVGSGNTIYF.

The CDR3 nucleotides read TGTGCCAGCACGTTCGGGAGGGTTGCCTCCGGAAACACCATATATTTT. It specifies CASTFGRVASGNTIYF. The V and J genes are TRBV18 and TRBJ1-3, with no clear D. The CDR3 consists of 16 residues. Between the trimmed V and J ends, which lost 8 bases and 4 bases, there was a span of 21 bases. Looked up from germline, CDR1 is KGHSH and CDR2 is LQKENI. Variable domain in full (rest from reference TRBV18 and TRBJ1-3): NAGVMQNPRHLVRRRGQEARLRCSPMKGHSHVYWYRQLPEEGLKFMVYLQKENIIDESGMPKERFSAEFPKEGPSILRIQQVVRGDSAAYFCASTFGRVASGNTIYFGEGSWLTVV.

The rearrangement links TRBV19 to TRBJ1-2, with unresolved D. V lost 6 bases, J lost 2 bases, and 4 bases lay in between. The CDR3 runs 11 residues. In germline, CDR1 is LNHDA, CDR2 SQIVND (reference sequence). The DNA of the CDR3 is TGTGCCAGTAGCAGGAACTATGGCTACACCTTC. This gives the protein CASSRNYGYTF.

The rearrangement joins TRBV7-8 to TRBJ2-3, with 12 bases that match TRBD2. Germline CDR1 reads SGHVS; CDR2 reads FQNEAQ. The length of the CDR3 is 16 residues. V was clipped by 7 bases and J by 1 base; unmatched bases: 6. CDR3 coding DNA: TGTGCCAGCAACCCTAGCGGGAGGGCCCGCACAGATACGCAGTATTTT. Protein product: CASNPSGRARTDTQYF.

This chain uses TRBV9 with TRBJ2-1; D tentatively fits TRBD1 or TRBD2 (5 bases each). Trimming removed 0 bases from V and 3 bases from J, with 10 bases in between. The CDR3 runs to 15 residues. CDR1 is SGDLS and CDR2 is YYNGEE in the germline V gene. Here the CDR3 DNA reads TGTGCCAGCAGCGTAGATGGGACGGACTACAATGAGCAGTTCTTC. Translated, it gives CASSVDGTDYNEQFF.

This chain joins TRBV30 and TRBJ2-6; TRBD2 might be the D (6 bases). This CDR3 has 15 residues. Germline CDR1 is GTSNPN and CDR2 is SVGIG (reference sequence). V was clipped by 3 bases and J by 4 bases, with 13 bases between them. DNA for the CDR3: TGTGCCTGGAGCAAAGGAGGGGCCGGGGCCAACGTCCTGACTTTC. This translates into CAWSKGGAGANVLTF.